The present T cell receptor beta chain was sequenced within a study of T cell repertoires in cytomegalovirus infection. In the study overall: From public TCR beta signatures came an indication of both CMV infection and matching HLA type. Study-wide results and limits: Carriers of CMV plus the relevant HLA were identified by cumulative public TCR beta family frequency.

CDR1 MGHDK and CDR2 SYGVNS come from the germline V gene. V was cut by 1 base and J by 4 bases, with 8 bases left in between. The CDR3 runs 13 residues. As for this clonotype: Its antigen is currently unknown.

TCRdb ran MiXCR on the reads and lists one entry per CDR3 protein. The table has 490,000 or so distinct CDR3 sequences, around 10% seen once. The sequence came from a human donor in good health (CMV status not recorded). Some clones in this sample may be carry-over from other donors' samples. The V gene is TRBV25-1, the J gene TRBJ2-7; the D gene is possibly TRBD2 (5 bases). The sample was PBMCs. CDR3 in amino acids: CASSELGGYEQYF. The CDR3 DNA reads as TGTGCCAGCAGTGAATTAGGAGGTTACGAGCAGTACTTC.